This T cell receptor (beta chain) was observed in a study of blood T cell repertoires in COVID-19 (TCRdb year 2020). About the study as a whole: Collaborator samples came from the United States, Italy and Spain and covered acute and convalescent phases of COVID-19. The prospective study material was composed of cDNA or gDNA derived from T cells, B-cell-depleted T cells, or PBMCs. Deeply sampled blood TCRbeta repertoires from subjects exposed to, actively infected with, or recovered from COVID-19 were included in the dataset. The repertoires were released in a freely available public database meant as a resource for research on the immune response to SARS-CoV-2. Samples were obtained from the ongoing ImmuneRACE study (first 160 participants) and from 1,254 subjects provided by 6 global collaborators. Sample metadata almost always included a de-identified subject ID, COVID-19 status, age in years and sex. Where available, HLA class I and class II types were taken from metadata supplied by the sample provider and were not determined by assay-based typing. Results and caveats for the whole study, not just this receptor: The amount of clinical and demographic metadata varied by source and participant and was provided uncurated.

From the germline V gene, CDR1 is WSHSY and CDR2 is SAAADI. The CDR3 holds 13 amino acids from the cysteine to the phenylalanine. Here the CDR3 DNA is all that survives: 39 bases in frame from base 1. V is pared back by 1 base and J by 7 bases, with 5 bases lying between the germline termini. TCRbeta CDR3 regions were amplified from genomic DNA by means of the immunoSEQ Assay, a bias-controlled multiplex PCR. As for the original processing: The number of nucleated cells in each sample was estimated by amplification of reference gene primers within the assay. To quantify the absolute abundance of each unique TCRbeta CDR3 rearrangement, sequence reads were collapsed and filtered. For each sample, productive Simpson clonality was calculated by taking the square root of Simpson's diversity index across productive rearrangements. The table comes from immuneACCESS by way of TCRdb, which keeps in-frame sequences with V and J called. Part of the clones is missing from these tables; in studies checked, under half for an unresolved V gene and the rest for unknown reasons. V, J and clone size are taken as reported in that table, and D and trimming were inferred from the DNA itself. The sample includes fewer than 60,000 clones, with about 80% observed a single time. The ten biggest clones cover around 9.1% of the sample.

As to this clone: Its recognized antigen is unknown. No per-base quality is available; no much larger clone lies one base away.

The collaborating institutions used their own protocols to collect whole blood in K2EDTA tubes. For TCRbeta analysis, collaborator samples were shipped as frozen whole blood, as isolated PBMCs, or as DNA extracted from either sample type. The sequencing input was peripheral blood. This chain joins TRBV10-2 to TRBJ1-6; a confident D gene designation cannot be given. This TCR was recovered from a man between 60 and 75 years old with acute or convalescent COVID-19. The CDR3 protein sequence reads: CASSELENSPLHF. The bases read TGCGCCAGCAGTGAGTTAGAGAATTCACCCCTCCACTTT.